These T cell receptor beta chains were read from a single sample in a study of cytomegalovirus exposure and HLA in healthy donors. Data came from immunoSEQ multiplex PCR; TCRdb stores just in-frame clones and leaves some out. Of about 120,000 clones listed, about four fifths are singletons. Sequences were obtained from PBMCs. Every receptor here comes from a young woman in good health and CMV-seronegative. CDR3s include the opening cysteine and the closing phenylalanine or tryptophan. The D gene is left open where the match is weak. Size values are once, few and many counts, or a class for expanded clones, and some rows have none.

clone size: -; J gene: TRBJ2-5; V gene: TRBV18; D gene: -; CDR3 DNA: TGTGCCAGCTCACCATCTGTCGAGACCCAGTACTTC; CDR3 protein: CASSPSVETQYF
clone size: -; J gene: TRBJ2-1; V gene: TRBV7-9; D gene: -; CDR3 DNA: TGTGCCAGCAGCTTAGGGGCCGCCGGACAGGAGCAGTTCTTC; CDR3 protein: CASSLGAAGQEQFF
clone size: -; J gene: TRBJ2-7; V gene: TRBV7-2; D gene: -; CDR3 DNA: TGTGCCAGCAGCTTAGACGCGGGGTCGAGCTCCTACGAGCAGTACTTC; CDR3 protein: CASSLDAGSSSYEQYF
clone size: -; J gene: TRBJ2-7; V gene: TRBV4-2; D gene: -; CDR3 DNA: TGTGCCAGCAGCCAAGCTTTCGGACAAGCCTCCTACGAGCAGTACTTC; CDR3 protein: CASSQAFGQASYEQYF
clone size: -; J gene: TRBJ2-7; V gene: TRBV5-1; D gene: TRBD2; CDR3 DNA: TGCGCCAGCAGCTTCGGACTAGTGAGGTACGAGCAGTACTTC; CDR3 protein: CASSFGLVRYEQYF
clone size: once; J gene: TRBJ2-4; V gene: TRBV6-1; D gene: -; CDR3 DNA: TGTGCCAGCAGTGAAGGACTAGAGGCCAAAAACATTCAGTACTTC; CDR3 protein: CASSEGLEAKNIQYF
clone size: -; J gene: TRBJ2-3; V gene: TRBV7-2; D gene: -; CDR3 DNA: TGTGCCAGCAGCTTAGTCCTAGAGGATACGCAGTATTTT; CDR3 protein: CASSLVLEDTQYF
clone size: -; J gene: TRBJ1-4; V gene: TRBV28; D gene: TRBD1; CDR3 DNA: TGTGCCAGCAGTTTTTCGGGACAGTATAATGAAAAACTGTTTTTT; CDR3 protein: CASSFSGQYNEKLFF
clone size: -; J gene: TRBJ1-2; V gene: TRBV27; D gene: TRBD1; CDR3 DNA: TGTGCCAGCAGTGCCGGGACAGGAACTCACGGCTACACCTTC; CDR3 protein: CASSAGTGTHGYTF
clone size: -; J gene: TRBJ1-3; V gene: TRBV5-1; D gene: TRBD1; CDR3 DNA: TGCGCCAGCAGCCTTTCGACAGGGGGTTTCTCTGGAAACACCATATATTTT; CDR3 protein: CASSLSTGGFSGNTIYF
clone size: -; J gene: TRBJ1-1; V gene: TRBV21-1; D gene: -; CDR3 DNA: TGTGCCAGCAGCAAATCATCGAACACTGAAGCTTTCTTT; CDR3 protein: CASSKSSNTEAFF
clone size: -; J gene: TRBJ2-2; V gene: TRBV7-6; D gene: TRBD1; CDR3 DNA: TGTGCCAGCAGCTTCGGACAGGGGCGGAACACCGGGGAGCTGTTTTTT; CDR3 protein: CASSFGQGRNTGELFF
clone size: -; J gene: TRBJ2-1; V gene: TRBV11-3; D gene: -; CDR3 DNA: TGTGCCAGCAGCTTAGATCTAAAGAGTGAGCAGTTCTTC; CDR3 protein: CASSLDLKSEQFF
clone size: -; J gene: TRBJ2-1; V gene: TRBV7-8; D gene: TRBD2; CDR3 DNA: TGTGCCAGCAGTCTAGCGGGAGGAACTTACAATGAGCAGTTCTTC; CDR3 protein: CASSLAGGTYNEQFF
clone size: few; J gene: TRBJ2-7; V gene: TRBV6-5; D gene: -; CDR3 DNA: TGTGCCAGCAGTTACGAGGTCAGCTCCTACGAGCAGTACTTC; CDR3 protein: CASSYEVSSYEQYF
clone size: -; J gene: TRBJ2-5; V gene: TRBV7-2; D gene: -; CDR3 DNA: TGTGCCAGCAGCTTATTTTCCCCGGGGTACCAAGAGACCCAGTACTTC; CDR3 protein: CASSLFSPGYQETQYF
clone size: -; J gene: TRBJ2-5; V gene: TRBV9; D gene: -; CDR3 DNA: TGTGCCAGCAGCCCTATGGGGGGTTTGGAGACCCAGTACTTC; CDR3 protein: CASSPMGGLETQYF
clone size: -; J gene: TRBJ1-3; V gene: TRBV11-2; D gene: -; CDR3 DNA: TGTGCCAGCAGCATAATTCCTGGAAACACCATATATTTT; CDR3 protein: CASSIIPGNTIYF
clone size: -; J gene: TRBJ2-2; V gene: TRBV27; D gene: TRBD2; CDR3 DNA: TGTGCCAGCAGTTTATCGGGACTAGCTACGAACACCGGGGAGCTGTTTTTT; CDR3 protein: CASSLSGLATNTGELFF
clone size: once; J gene: TRBJ1-3; V gene: TRBV6-6; D gene: TRBD1; CDR3 DNA: TGTGCCAGCAGTTACCCACGACAGGGTACAGGAAACACCATATATTTT; CDR3 protein: CASSYPRQGTGNTIYF
clone size: -; J gene: TRBJ2-7; V gene: TRBV7-8; D gene: -; CDR3 DNA: TGTGCCAGCCGCCCTTTCGGAGGACCCTCCTACGAGCAGTACTTC; CDR3 protein: CASRPFGGPSYEQYF
clone size: -; J gene: TRBJ2-3; V gene: TRBV10-2; D gene: TRBD2; CDR3 DNA: TGCGCCAGCAGCGGGAGGAGGGATACGCAGTATTTT; CDR3 protein: CASSGRRDTQYF
clone size: -; J gene: TRBJ2-4; V gene: TRBV6-6; D gene: -; CDR3 DNA: TGTGCCAGCAGTTACTCCTTGGAGGTCCCCAAAAACATTCAGTACTTC; CDR3 protein: CASSYSLEVPKNIQYF
clone size: -; J gene: TRBJ2-3; V gene: TRBV28; D gene: TRBD2; CDR3 DNA: TGTGCCAGCAGCCCATCGGCGGCGGGAGTGGGGGATACGCAGTATTTT; CDR3 protein: CASSPSAAGVGDTQYF
clone size: few; J gene: TRBJ2-3; V gene: TRBV20-1; D gene: -; CDR3 DNA: TGCAGTGCTAGACCCAGGGGTACGCAGTATTTT; CDR3 protein: CSARPRGTQYF
clone size: -; J gene: TRBJ2-1; V gene: TRBV7-8; D gene: -; CDR3 DNA: TGTGCCAGCAGCCCGACCCTTAGCGGTTACAATGAGCAGTTCTTC; CDR3 protein: CASSPTLSGYNEQFF
clone size: -; J gene: TRBJ1-5; V gene: TRBV28; D gene: -; CDR3 DNA: TGTGCCAGCAGAATCCAGGGGAGCAATCAGCCCCAGCATTTT; CDR3 protein: CASRIQGSNQPQHF
clone size: -; J gene: TRBJ1-1; V gene: TRBV21-1; D gene: -; CDR3 DNA: TGTGCCAGCATTTCAGGGGGCAGTAACACTGAAGCTTTCTTT; CDR3 protein: CASISGGSNTEAFF